This T cell receptor (beta chain) was documented in a study of T cell responses to AZD1222 COVID-19 vaccine. Study-level results: Baseline seropositivity characterized only a handful of AZD1222 recipients. Donor demographics were predominantly white British with a female majority; clonal diversity may be underestimated.

Points on this clone: Its antigen remains unknown.

V lost 3 bases and J 0 bases, leaving 4 bases between the germline ends. The CDR3 spans 13 residues. Germline loops: CDR1 MNHEY, CDR2 SMNVEV (reference sequence). TCRdb's copy holds only in-frame clones and misses some; the assay was immunoSEQ multiplex PCR. Here the sample spans 89,000 or so clones, around 90% being singletons. The receptor was isolated from an adult who received the AZD1222 COVID-19 vaccine. The V and J genes are TRBV27 and TRBJ2-3, with no clear D. This specimen was peripheral blood, taken 28 days after the second AZD1222 dose. The CDR3 bases are TGTGCCAGCAGTTTGGGCAGCACAGATACGCAGTATTTT. This sequence encodes CASSLGSTDTQYF.